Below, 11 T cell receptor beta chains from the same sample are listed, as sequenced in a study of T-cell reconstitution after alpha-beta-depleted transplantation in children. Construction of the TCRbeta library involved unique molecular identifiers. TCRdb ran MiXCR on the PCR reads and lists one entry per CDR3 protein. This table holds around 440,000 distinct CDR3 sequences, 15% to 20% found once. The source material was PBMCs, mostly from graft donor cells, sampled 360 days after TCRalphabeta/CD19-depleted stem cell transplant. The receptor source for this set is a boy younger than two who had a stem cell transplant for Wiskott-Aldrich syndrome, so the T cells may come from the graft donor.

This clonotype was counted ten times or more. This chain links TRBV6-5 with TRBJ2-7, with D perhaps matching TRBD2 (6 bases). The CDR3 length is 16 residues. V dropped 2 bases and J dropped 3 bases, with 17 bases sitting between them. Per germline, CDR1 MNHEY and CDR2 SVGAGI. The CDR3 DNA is TGTGCCAGCAGTTACGGCCCTGAGCGGGCCCTCTACGAGCAGTACTTC. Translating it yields CASSYGPERALYEQYF.

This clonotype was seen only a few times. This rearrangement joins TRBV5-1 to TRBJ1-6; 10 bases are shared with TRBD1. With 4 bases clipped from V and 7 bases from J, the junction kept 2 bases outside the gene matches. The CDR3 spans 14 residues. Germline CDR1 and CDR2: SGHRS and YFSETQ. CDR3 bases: TGCGCCAGCAGCCGGGACAGGGGAAATTCACCCCTCCACTTT. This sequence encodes CASSRDRGNSPLHF.

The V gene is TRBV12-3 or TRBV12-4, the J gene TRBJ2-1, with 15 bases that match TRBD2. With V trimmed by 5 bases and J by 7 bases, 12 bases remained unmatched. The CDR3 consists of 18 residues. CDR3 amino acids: CASSPGPGLAGGGNEQFF. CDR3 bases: TGTGCCAGCAGTCCTGGTCCGGGACTAGCGGGGGGTGGGAATGAGCAGTTCTTC.

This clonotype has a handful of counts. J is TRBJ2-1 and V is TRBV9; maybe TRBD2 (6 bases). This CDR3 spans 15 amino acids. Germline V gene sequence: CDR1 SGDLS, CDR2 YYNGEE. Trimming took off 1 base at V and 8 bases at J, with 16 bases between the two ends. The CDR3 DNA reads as TGTGCCAGCAGCGTACACGTGGGAGGCATCGATGAGCAGTTCTTC. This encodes CASSVHVGGIDEQFF.

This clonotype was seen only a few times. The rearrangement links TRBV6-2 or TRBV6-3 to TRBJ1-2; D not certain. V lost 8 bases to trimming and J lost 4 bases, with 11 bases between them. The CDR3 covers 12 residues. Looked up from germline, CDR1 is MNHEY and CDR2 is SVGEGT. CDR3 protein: CASGNTVYGYTF. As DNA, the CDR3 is TGTGCCAGCGGAAATACAGTCTATGGCTACACCTTC.

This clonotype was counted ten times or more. CDR3 loop: CASSSWAGGENEQFF. The CDR3 region has the DNA TGTGCCAGCAGCTCATGGGCGGGGGGTGAAAATGAGCAGTTCTTC. The V gene is TRBV5-8, the J gene TRBJ2-1, with TRBD2 matching 8 bases. This CDR3 contains 15 residues. Trimming cost V 3 bases and J 7 bases; bases outside gene matches: 9. Germline CDR1 reads SGHTS; CDR2 reads YDEGEE.

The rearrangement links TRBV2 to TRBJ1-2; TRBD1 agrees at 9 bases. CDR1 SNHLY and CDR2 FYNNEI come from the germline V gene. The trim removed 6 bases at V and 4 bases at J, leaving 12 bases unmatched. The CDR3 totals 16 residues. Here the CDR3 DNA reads TGTGCCAGCAGGTGGGACAGGGTGGACTATTCCTATGGCTACACCTTC. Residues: CASRWDRVDYSYGYTF.

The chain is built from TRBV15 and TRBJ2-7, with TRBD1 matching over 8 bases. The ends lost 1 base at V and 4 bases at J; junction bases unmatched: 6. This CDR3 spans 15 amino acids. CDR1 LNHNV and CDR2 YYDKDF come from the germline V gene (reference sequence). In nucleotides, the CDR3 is TGTGCCACCAGCAGAGTTCCCTGGGACAGGTACGAGCAGTACTTC. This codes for CATSRVPWDRYEQYF. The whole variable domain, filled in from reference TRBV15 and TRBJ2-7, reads DAMVIQNPRYQVTQFGKPVTLSCSQTLNHNVMYWYQQKSSQAPKLLFHYYDKDFNNEADTPDNFQSRRPNTSFCFLDIRSPGLGDTAMYLCATSRVPWDRYEQYFGPGTRLTVT.

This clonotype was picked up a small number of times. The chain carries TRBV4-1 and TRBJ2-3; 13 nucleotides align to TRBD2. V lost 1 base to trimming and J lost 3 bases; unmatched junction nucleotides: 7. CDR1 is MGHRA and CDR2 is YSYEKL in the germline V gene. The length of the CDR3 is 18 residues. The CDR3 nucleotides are TGCGCCAGCAGCCAAGTGGTTACTAGCGGGGGGGCTACAGATACGCAGTATTTT. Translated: CASSQVVTSGGATDTQYF.

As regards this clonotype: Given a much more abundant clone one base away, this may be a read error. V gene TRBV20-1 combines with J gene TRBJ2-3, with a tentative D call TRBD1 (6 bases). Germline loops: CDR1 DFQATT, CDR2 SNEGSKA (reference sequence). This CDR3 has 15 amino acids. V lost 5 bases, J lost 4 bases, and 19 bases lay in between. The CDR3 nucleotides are TGCAGTGCTTGGCCAGGGGCCCGGGGCTCAGATACGCAGTATTTT. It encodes CSAWPGARGSDTQYF.

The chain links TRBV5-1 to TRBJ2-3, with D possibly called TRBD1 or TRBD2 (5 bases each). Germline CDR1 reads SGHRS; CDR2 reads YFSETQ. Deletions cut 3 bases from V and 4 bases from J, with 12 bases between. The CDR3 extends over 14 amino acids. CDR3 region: CASSSSGSADTQYF. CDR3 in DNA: TGCGCCAGCAGCTCATCAGGGAGCGCAGATACGCAGTATTTT.